This T cell receptor beta chain was observed in a study of T cell changes during pregnancy in multiple sclerosis. The germline gives CDR1 ENHRY, CDR2 SYGVKD. The CDR3 loop spans 17 amino acids. The ends lost 2 bases at V and 4 bases at J; junction bases unmatched: 5. Only in-frame clones appear in the TCRdb table, and some are missing; sequencing was by immunoSEQ multiplex PCR. The data show 70,000 to 90,000 clones, with about 93% seen just once and about 0.93% held by the top ten. The specimen comprised peripheral blood, sampled in the first trimester of pregnancy. This chain uses TRBV10-3 with TRBJ2-3, with 14 bases aligning to TRBD2. This clonotype was obtained from a female donor with multiple sclerosis, enrolled in a pregnancy study. CDR3 bases: TGTGCCATCAGTGAGGGACTAGCGGGGGGAGTTGCAGATACGCAGTATTTT. This sequence encodes CAISEGLAGGVADTQYF.